This T cell receptor beta chain was recorded in a study of blood T cell repertoires in COVID-19. All enrollees were about 18 to 89 years old and from fewer than 30 US areas. Symptom resolution, clearance, or two negative PCRs marked donors in Cohort 3 as recovered. Original processing notes: Estimation of nucleated cell counts was performed using reference gene primer amplification. This table comes from immunoSEQ multiplex PCR, and its TCRdb copy is limited to in-frame clones, with some not included. V and J calls and clone size come straight from that table; D and trimming were deduced from the DNA. The sample holds roughly 150,000 clones; approximately 81% are singletons and the top ten take nearly 8%. CDR1 is SGHTA and CDR2 is FQGNSA in the germline V gene. This CDR3 comprises 13 residues. V lost 2 bases and J 6 bases, leaving 10 bases between the germline ends.

The clonotype originates from a woman aged 45-65 years who had recovered from COVID-19. Sequencing was carried out using PBMCs or T cells enriched from blood (not recorded which). The chain combines TRBV7-2 with TRBJ1-1, with unresolved D. CDR3 bases: TGTGCCAGCAGCTTACCGCGGCGGCCTGAAGCTTTCTTT. Protein product: CASSLPRRPEAFF.